This T cell receptor beta chain was documented in a study of blood T cell repertoires in COVID-19. Assay: immunoSEQ multiplex PCR; the TCRdb copy retains only in-frame clones and omits some. The sample shows around 310,000 clones, around 87% of them seen only once. CDR1 and CDR2 (germline): SGHTA, FQGNSA. V shed 4 bases and J 2 bases; nucleotides not matched to a gene: 7. There are 16 residues in the CDR3. The sequence derives from a woman in her 50s with active or convalescent COVID-19. Sequences were obtained from peripheral blood. The chain carries TRBV7-2 and TRBJ2-3, with 9 bases that match TRBD1. CDR3 DNA: TGTGCCAGCAGCTACCCCGGGACAGGGTTCACAGATACGCAGTATTTT. Amino acid sequence: CASSYPGTGFTDTQYF.